This TCR beta chain came from a study of CD39 and CD103 CD8 tumor-infiltrating T cells. The CDR3 has 16 amino acids. The V end was cut by 3 bases, the J end by 4 bases, with 17 bases between. Germline V gene lookup returns CDR1 SGDLS and CDR2 YYNGEE. The assay was immunoSEQ multiplex PCR, and TCRdb's table has in-frame clones only and misses some. The sample carries over 15,000 clones, 75% to 95% recorded once. V and J are TRBV9 and TRBJ1-3; TRBD1 might be the D (6 bases). Sequencing was done on a sample of CD8+ T cells sorted from blood. Noted subset: total memory CD8 T cells (CD45RA-CCR7+/-) from blood or uninvolved lymph node. This sequence was found in a human donor with head and neck squamous cell carcinoma. CDR3 DNA: TGTGCCAGCAGCGCCGACCTCCGGACAGCCGGAAACACCATATATTTT. Its translation is CASSADLRTAGNTIYF.